The 19 T cell receptor beta chains below come from one sample, sequenced in a study of beta chain features in type 1 diabetes. Study results and caveats: The study found moderately but significantly shorter TCRB CDR3s in all four CD4+ subsets of Type 1 diabetes patients.

The isolated RNA, all of it, was reverse transcribed, so expressed TCRB transcripts were what got sequenced. Clones were sequenced by immunoSEQ multiplex PCR, and TCRdb holds only the in-frame ones, with some missing. The sample consists of a few hundred thousand clones, roughly 17% of them appearing once. What these receptors recognize is not known. The sequenced sample was naive CD4+ T cells from blood. The receptors shown here come from a man aged 30 to 39 with type 1 diabetes.

CDR3 loop: CASSQRPGDTRRETQYF. The CDR3 coding sequence is TGTGCCAGCAGCCAAAGACCTGGGGACACCAGAAGAGAGACCCAGTACTTC. The chain employs TRBV4-2 and TRBJ2-5, with D perhaps matching TRBD1 (6 bases). The CDR3 extends over 17 amino acids. Looked up from germline, CDR1 is LGHNA and CDR2 is YNFKEQ. Trimming removed 2 bases at V and 4 bases at J, with 20 bases between.

Notes on this clone: The same CDR3 can be traced to other DNA sequences in this sample. The genes are TRBV7-9 and TRBJ2-7; D ambiguous. Trimming pared 1 base from V and 1 base from J, leaving 8 bases between. Germline CDR1 SEHNR, CDR2 FQNEAQ (reference sequence). This CDR3 spans 14 amino acids. CDR3 loop: CASSLERESYEQYF. CDR3 DNA sequence: TGTGCCAGCAGCTTAGAACGCGAGTCCTACGAGCAGTACTTC.

J is TRBJ2-1 and V is TRBV9, with D possibly TRBD2 on 5 matching bases. V lost 2 bases, J lost 0 bases, and 9 bases lay in between. The CDR3 is 15 amino acids. Germline V gene data show CDR1 as SGDLS and CDR2 as YYNGEE. CDR3 residues: CASSVGRVSYNEQFF. The CDR3 DNA reads TGTGCCAGCAGCGTTGGGCGGGTCTCCTACAATGAGCAGTTCTTC.

The chain uses TRBV15 and TRBJ1-5; unclear D gene. V lost 0 bases and J lost 0, with 12 bases in between. CDR3 length: 17 residues. Germline V gives CDR1 LNHNV, CDR2 YYDKDF (reference sequence). CDR3 in DNA: TGTGCCACCAGCAGAGATTCACTCAAATCTAGCAATCAGCCCCAGCATTTT. This gives the protein CATSRDSLKSSNQPQHF. Full variable domain (rest looked up from reference TRBV15 and TRBJ1-5): DAMVIQNPRYQVTQFGKPVTLSCSQTLNHNVMYWYQQKSSQAPKLLFHYYDKDFNNEADTPDNFQSRRPNTSFCFLDIRSPGLGDTAMYLCATSRDSLKSSNQPQHFGDGTRLSIL.

The chain carries TRBV6-5 and TRBJ2-5; 7 bases map to TRBD1. After removal of 0 bases from V and 6 bases from J, the junction contained 10 bases not matched to a gene. Germline CDR1 MNHEY, CDR2 SVGAGI. The length of the CDR3 is 16 residues. CDR3 sequence reads: CASSYSKRGPGQTQYF. The CDR3 DNA sequence: TGTGCCAGCAGTTACTCGAAGAGGGGGCCTGGGCAGACCCAGTACTTC.

Points on this clone: Its ends do not fully match the called genes, so a read error is possible. The rearrangement uses TRBV30 and TRBJ2-7, with D perhaps matching TRBD1 (6 bases). Looked up from germline, CDR1 is GTSNPN and CDR2 is SVGIG (reference sequence). The CDR3 length is 12 residues. Here the CDR3 DNA reads TGCGCTAATTTTAACAGGGTCCACGAGCAGTACTTC. This gives the protein CANFNRVHEQYF.

This clone has more than one count but fewer than ten. The chain joins TRBV14 to TRBJ2-1; 12 nucleotides match TRBD1. Per germline, CDR1 SGHDN and CDR2 FVKESK. The CDR3 length is 17 residues. J lost 5 bases, V lost 4 bases, and 9 bases had no gene match. In nucleotides, the CDR3 is TGTGCCAGCAGCCCCACGGCGGGACAGGGGGCTAACAATGAGCAGTTCTTC. Amino acids: CASSPTAGQGANNEQFF.

The chain recombines TRBV5-6 with TRBJ2-5, with D possibly TRBD1 on 6 matching bases. Trimming took 4 bases from V and 2 from J, leaving 9 bases between them. There are 13 residues in the CDR3. Germline V lookup: CDR1 SGHDT, CDR2 YYEEEE. CDR3 region: CASSHDRQETQYF. The CDR3 DNA is TGTGCCAGCAGCCACGACAGGCAAGAGACCCAGTACTTC.

This sequence joins TRBV9 and TRBJ2-7, with TRBD2 matching over 8 bases. CDR1 SGDLS and CDR2 YYNGEE come from the germline V gene. Losses at the gene ends were 3 bases for V and 2 bases for J; bases not matched to a gene: 13. CDR3 length: 17 amino acids. The CDR3 DNA reads as TGTGCCAGCAGCGGACCATCCGGGACTAGAGAAGCCTACGAGCAGTACTTC. It codes for CASSGPSGTREAYEQYF.

The chain couples TRBV13 to TRBJ2-3; TRBD2 matches 14 bases. Germline-derived CDR1 and CDR2 are PRHDT and FYEKMQ (reference sequence). The CDR3 totals 17 residues. The trim removed 2 bases at V and 3 bases at J, leaving 4 bases unmatched. DNA of the CDR3: TGTGCCAGCAGCTTACGGACTAGCGGGAGGAATACAGATACGCAGTATTTT. Translating it yields CASSLRTSGRNTDTQYF.

This clone has only a few counts. V gene TRBV7-9 combines with J gene TRBJ2-2, with D unclear. Germline V gene sequence: CDR1 SEHNR, CDR2 FQNEAQ (reference sequence). This CDR3 is built from 14 residues. The V end lost 7 bases, the J end lost 3 bases, and 12 bases lay between the germline ends. CDR3: CASTKGGDTGELFF. The CDR3 bases are TGTGCCAGCACCAAGGGTGGAGACACCGGGGAGCTGTTTTTT.

The V gene is TRBV9, the J gene TRBJ2-1, with a possible D match to TRBD1 (6 bases). V was pared by 4 bases and J by 4 bases, with 12 bases between. The germline V gene encodes CDR1 SGDLS and CDR2 YYNGEE. The CDR3 length is 14 residues. The CDR3 loop reads CASSPSTGYNEQFF. CDR3 sequence (DNA): TGTGCCAGCAGCCCGTCGACAGGATACAATGAGCAGTTCTTC.

The rearrangement uses TRBV7-9 and TRBJ2-5; D possibly uses TRBD1 or TRBD2 (5 bases each). The CDR3 totals 12 residues. The ends were cut back, 6 bases at V and 2 bases at J, with 7 bases in the middle. The germline V gene encodes CDR1 SEHNR and CDR2 FQNEAQ (reference sequence). CDR3 sequence: CASRGDQETQYF. Written as DNA, the CDR3 is TGTGCCAGCAGGGGGGATCAAGAGACCCAGTACTTC.

V gene TRBV7-6 combines with J gene TRBJ2-7, with D tentatively TRBD2 (5 bases). CDR3 size: 15 residues. Germline lookup yields CDR1 SGHVS and CDR2 FNYEAQ. Deletions cut 5 bases from V and 0 bases from J, with 14 bases between. The CDR3 reads CASSPEGGSSYEQYF. CDR3 bases: TGTGCCAGCAGCCCAGAGGGCGGAAGCTCCTACGAGCAGTACTTC.

This chain links TRBV5-4 with TRBJ2-6, with D possibly TRBD1 on 5 matching bases. This CDR3 contains 14 residues. The V gene lost 2 bases and the J gene lost 2 bases, with 5 bases spanning the gap. Germline V gene lookup returns CDR1 SGHNT and CDR2 YYREEE (reference sequence). The CDR3 region has the DNA TGTGCCAGCAGCTTCAGGGCTGGGGCCAACGTCCTGACTTTC. Translated, it gives CASSFRAGANVLTF. Variable domain in full (rest from reference TRBV5-4 and TRBJ2-6): ETGVTQSPTHLIKTRGQQVTLRCSSQSGHNTVSWYQQALGQGPQFIFQYYREEENGRGNFPPRFSGLQFPNYSSELNVNALELDDSALYLCASSFRAGANVLTFGAGSRLTVL.

This clone was counted only a few times. The J gene is TRBJ2-7, the V gene TRBV4-1, with TRBD2 as a possible D gene (5 bases). Trimming pared 1 base from V and 1 base from J, leaving 11 bases between. Looked up from germline, CDR1 is MGHRA and CDR2 is YSYEKL. The CDR3 totals 15 residues. CDR3 bases: TGCGCCAGCAGCCAAGTACCTGGGAGTTCCTACGAGCAGTACTTC. It translates to CASSQVPGSSYEQYF.

The J gene is TRBJ2-5, the V gene TRBV4-1; TRBD2 matches 7 bases. The CDR3 is 16 residues long. Trimming cost V 1 base and J 2 bases; bases outside gene matches: 7. Looked up from germline, CDR1 is MGHRA and CDR2 is YSYEKL. DNA of the CDR3: TGCGCCAGCAGCCAAGGGTATAGCGGGCAACAAGAGACCCAGTACTTC. It yields the protein CASSQGYSGQQETQYF.

This clone occurred a few times. This chain uses TRBV7-3 with TRBJ2-3; the D is unclear. CDR3 size: 12 residues. Germline V gene lookup returns CDR1 SGHTA and CDR2 FQGTGA. V was cut by 5 bases and J by 1 base, with 4 bases left in between. In DNA, the CDR3 is TGTGCCAGCAGCCCCGGCACAGATACGCAGTATTTT. As protein: CASSPGTDTQYF.

This clone was seen a handful of times. V is TRBV7-2 and J is TRBJ2-6; D gene uncertain. Trimming removed 4 bases from V and 1 base from J, with 5 bases in between. CDR3 length equals 14 residues. Germline CDR1 SGHTA, CDR2 FQGNSA. CDR3 region: CASSSQSGANVLTF. CDR3 nucleotides: TGTGCCAGCAGCTCCCAGTCTGGGGCCAACGTCCTGACTTTC.